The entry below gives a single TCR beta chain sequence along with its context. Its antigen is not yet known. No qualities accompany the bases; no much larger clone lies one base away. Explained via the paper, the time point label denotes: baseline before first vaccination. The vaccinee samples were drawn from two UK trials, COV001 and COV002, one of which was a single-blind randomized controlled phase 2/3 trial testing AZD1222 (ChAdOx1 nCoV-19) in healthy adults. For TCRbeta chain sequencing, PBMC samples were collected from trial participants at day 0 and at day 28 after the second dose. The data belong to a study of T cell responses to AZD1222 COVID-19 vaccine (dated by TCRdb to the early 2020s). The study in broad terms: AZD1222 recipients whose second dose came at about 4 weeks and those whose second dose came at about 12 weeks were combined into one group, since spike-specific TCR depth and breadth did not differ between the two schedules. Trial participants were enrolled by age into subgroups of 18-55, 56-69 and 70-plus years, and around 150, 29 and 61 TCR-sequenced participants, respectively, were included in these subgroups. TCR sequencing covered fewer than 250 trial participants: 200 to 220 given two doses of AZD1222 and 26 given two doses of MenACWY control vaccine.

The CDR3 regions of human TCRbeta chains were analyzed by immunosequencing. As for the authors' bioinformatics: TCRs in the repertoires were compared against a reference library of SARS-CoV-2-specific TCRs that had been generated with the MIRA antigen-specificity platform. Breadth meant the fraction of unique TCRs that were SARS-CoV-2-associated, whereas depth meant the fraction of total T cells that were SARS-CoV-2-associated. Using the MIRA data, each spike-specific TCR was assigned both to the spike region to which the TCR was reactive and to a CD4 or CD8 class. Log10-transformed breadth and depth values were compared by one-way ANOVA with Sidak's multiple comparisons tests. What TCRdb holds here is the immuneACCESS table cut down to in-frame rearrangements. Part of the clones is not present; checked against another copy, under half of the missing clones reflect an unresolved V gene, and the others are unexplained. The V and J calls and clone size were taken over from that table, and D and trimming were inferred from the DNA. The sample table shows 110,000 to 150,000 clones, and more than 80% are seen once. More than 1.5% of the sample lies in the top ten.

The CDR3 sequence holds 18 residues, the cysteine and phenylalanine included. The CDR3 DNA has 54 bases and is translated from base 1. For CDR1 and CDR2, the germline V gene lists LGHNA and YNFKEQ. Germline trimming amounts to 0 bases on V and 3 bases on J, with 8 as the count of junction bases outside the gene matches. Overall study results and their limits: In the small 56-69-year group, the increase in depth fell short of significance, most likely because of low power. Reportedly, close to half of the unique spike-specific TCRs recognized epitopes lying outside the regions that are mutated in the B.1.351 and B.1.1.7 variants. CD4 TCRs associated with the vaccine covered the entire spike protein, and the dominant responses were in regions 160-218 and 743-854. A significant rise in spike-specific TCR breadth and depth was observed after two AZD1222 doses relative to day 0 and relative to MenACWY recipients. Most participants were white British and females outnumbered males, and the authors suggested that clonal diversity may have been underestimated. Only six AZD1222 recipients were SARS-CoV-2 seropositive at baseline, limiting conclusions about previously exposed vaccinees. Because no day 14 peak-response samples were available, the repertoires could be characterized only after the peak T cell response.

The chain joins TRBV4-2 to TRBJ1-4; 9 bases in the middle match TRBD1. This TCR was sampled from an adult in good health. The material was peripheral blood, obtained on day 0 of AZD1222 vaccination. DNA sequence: TGTGCCAGCAGCCAAGAGGGTGGGACAGGGCGTTCTAATGAAAAACTGTTTTTT. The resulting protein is CASSQEGGTGRSNEKLFF.